Below, 20 T cell receptor beta chains from the same sample are listed, as sequenced in a study of blood T cell repertoires in COVID-19. The assay was immunoSEQ multiplex PCR, and TCRdb's table has in-frame clones only and misses some. The table has some 160,000 clones, about 88% seen once. Sequencing was done on a sample of peripheral blood. These TCRs come from a woman at least 80 years old with COVID-19, enrolled during active disease.

The V gene is TRBV7-3, the J gene TRBJ2-2; D gene ambiguous. Germline V lookup: CDR1 SGHTA, CDR2 FQGTGA. The V end was cut by 7 bases, the J end by 3 bases, with 6 bases between. CDR3 length: 12 residues. CDR3 DNA sequence: TGTGCCAGCACCCCGGACACCGGGGAGCTGTTTTTT. Its translation is CASTPDTGELFF.

The chain carries TRBV7-9 and TRBJ2-5; the match to TRBD2 covers 15 bases. V was pared by 5 bases and J by 5 bases, with 3 bases of the junction left unmatched. The CDR3 is 15 residues long. Germline V gene sequence: CDR1 SEHNR, CDR2 FQNEAQ (reference sequence). CDR3 DNA: TGTGCCAGCAGCATGGGACTAGCGGGAGGTGAGACCCAGTACTTC. Translation gives CASSMGLAGGETQYF.

This clone was found a few times. This sequence joins TRBV7-2 and TRBJ2-3; 11 nucleotides align to TRBD2. The V and J ends lost 1 base and 4 bases, in that order; junction bases with no gene match: 1. Germline lookup yields CDR1 SGHTA and CDR2 FQGNSA. CDR3 size: 15 residues. The CDR3 is CASSLEGLAADTQYF. The CDR3 coding sequence is TGTGCCAGCAGCTTAGAGGGACTAGCGGCAGATACGCAGTATTTT.

The chain links TRBV6-4 to TRBJ2-2; the D gene is possibly TRBD1 (6 bases). The V gene's germline CDR1 is MRHNA and CDR2 SNTAGT. V lost 6 bases, J lost 5 bases, and 10 bases lay in between. The CDR3 runs 13 residues. CDR3 sequence (DNA): TGTGCCAGCAGCCTTACAGGGACCGGGGAGCTGTTTTTT. As protein: CASSLTGTGELFF.

The chain is built from TRBV9 and TRBJ2-7; D possibly corresponds to TRBD2 (6 bases). CDR3 length: 13 residues. The V and J ends lost 4 bases and 7 bases respectively, with 15 bases between them. Germline CDR1 is SGDLS and CDR2 is YYNGEE. DNA of the CDR3: TGTGCCAGCAGCAGGACTATCCCGGGGGAGCAGTACTTC. Its protein is CASSRTIPGEQYF. The full variable domain, its missing parts supplied by reference TRBV9 and TRBJ2-7, is DSGVTQTPKHLITATGQRVTLRCSPRSGDLSVYWYQQSLDQGLQFLIQYYNGEERAKGNILERFSAQQFPDLHSELNLSSLELGDSALYFCASSRTIPGEQYFGPGTRLTVT.

The chain links TRBV9 to TRBJ2-2; 8 nucleotides line up with TRBD2. Germline values: CDR1 SGDLS, CDR2 YYNGEE. The V segment lost 5 bases and the J segment 6 bases; nucleotides outside the gene matches: 9. The CDR3 sequence is 15 residues long. The CDR3 region is CASSPKREPSGELFF. DNA of the CDR3: TGTGCCAGCAGTCCTAAGCGGGAGCCCTCCGGGGAGCTGTTTTTT.

The rearrangement links TRBV6-5 to TRBJ2-1; D uncertain. Trimming removed 6 bases at V and 5 bases at J, with 11 bases between. Germline loops: CDR1 MNHEY, CDR2 SVGAGI. The CDR3 sequence is 13 residues long. CDR3 DNA: TGTGCCAGCAGCCGGCGCGGTAACAATGAGCAGTTCTTC. Protein product: CASSRRGNNEQFF.

This clone was detected only a few times. V gene TRBV25-1 combines with J gene TRBJ1-6, with 7 nucleotides matching TRBD1. The CDR3 loop spans 16 amino acids. The J segment lost 5 bases and the V segment lost 1 base, leaving 5 bases of the junction unmatched. Germline-derived CDR1 and CDR2 are MGHDK and SYGVNS. The CDR3 here is CASSELKGADNSPLHF. DNA for the CDR3: TGTGCCAGCAGTGAATTGAAGGGGGCCGATAATTCACCCCTCCACTTT.

The sample holds one count of this clone. The J gene is TRBJ1-1, the V gene TRBV5-4; D may be TRBD1 (5 bases). The CDR3 extends over 15 amino acids. In germline, CDR1 is SGHNT, CDR2 YYREEE (reference sequence). V lost 0 bases, J lost 3 bases, and 12 bases lay in between. The CDR3 nucleotides read TGTGCCAGCAGCTTGGGCGGCAGGGCGGACACTGAAGCTTTCTTT. This codes for CASSLGGRADTEAFF. The full variable domain, in which reference TRBV5-4 and TRBJ1-1 provide the parts outside the CDR3, is ETGVTQSPTHLIKTRGQQVTLRCSSQSGHNTVSWYQQALGQGPQFIFQYYREEENGRGNFPPRFSGLQFPNYSSELNVNALELDDSALYLCASSLGGRADTEAFFGQGTRLTVV.

V and J are TRBV27 and TRBJ1-2; the D gene is possibly TRBD1 (6 bases). Trimming took off 7 bases at V and 6 bases at J, with 18 bases between the two ends. Germline CDR1 is MNHEY and CDR2 is SMNVEV (reference sequence). The CDR3 spans 14 residues. The CDR3 sequence: CASTLRLGANGYTF. For the CDR3, the DNA is TGTGCCAGCACCCTTAGGCTGGGGGCTAATGGCTACACCTTC.

CDR3 nucleotide sequence: TGTGCCAGCAGCTTAATCCGAGATTCACCCCTCCACTTT. It encodes CASSLIRDSPLHF. V and J are TRBV7-3 and TRBJ1-6; D remains ambiguous. The germline V and J ends were trimmed by 1 base and 8 bases, with 6 bases remaining between them. The length of the CDR3 is 13 residues. CDR1 SGHTA and CDR2 FQGTGA come from the germline V gene.

This clone was seen only a few times. The chain employs TRBV6-6 and TRBJ1-1, with 7 bases fitting TRBD1. Trimming at V came to 5 bases and at J to 1 base, leaving 10 bases not matched to a gene. This CDR3 has 16 residues. Germline V gives CDR1 MNHNY, CDR2 SVGAGI (reference sequence). The CDR3 sequence: CASSAPGGRRNTEAFF. CDR3 nucleotides: TGTGCCAGCAGTGCACCAGGGGGTAGGCGGAACACTGAAGCTTTCTTT.

This chain links TRBV6-1 with TRBJ1-1; D unresolved. Germline-derived CDR1 and CDR2 are MNHNS and SASEGT. The CDR3 is 16 residues long. Trimming removed 2 bases from V and 1 base from J, with 14 bases in between. The CDR3 region has the DNA TGTGCCAGCAGTGAACTAGCAGCGTACGGGAACACTGAAGCTTTCTTT. Translating it yields CASSELAAYGNTEAFF.

V gene TRBV7-9 combines with J gene TRBJ2-2; perhaps TRBD2 as D (6 bases). The germline V and J ends were trimmed by 3 bases and 1 base, with 15 bases remaining between them. Germline lookup yields CDR1 SEHNR and CDR2 FQNEAQ (reference sequence). This CDR3 has 17 amino acids. The CDR3 protein is CASSFMVGGWNTGELFF. For the CDR3, the DNA is TGTGCCAGCAGCTTTATGGTCGGGGGTTGGAACACCGGGGAGCTGTTTTTT.

The chain is built from TRBV28 and TRBJ2-1, with D perhaps TRBD2 (6 bases). V gave up 2 bases and J gave up 9 bases, with 14 bases separating them. Per germline, CDR1 MDHEN and CDR2 SYDVKM. The CDR3 is 14 amino acids. In DNA form, the CDR3 reads TGTGCCAGCAGTTTAGACGGGACTCAGGGTGAGCAGTTCTTC. Its protein product is CASSLDGTQGEQFF.

Only a few counts were recorded for this clone. The gene calls are TRBV7-9 and TRBJ2-2; D is perhaps TRBD2 (5 bases). Per germline, CDR1 SEHNR and CDR2 FQNEAQ (reference sequence). This CDR3 contains 12 residues. V lost 11 bases and J lost 4, with 11 bases in between. CDR3 sequence reads: CAFERSTGELFF. CDR3 DNA: TGTGCCTTCGAGCGGTCCACCGGGGAGCTGTTTTTT.

There are a few counts of this clone. The chain recombines TRBV20-1 with TRBJ1-1; D unresolved. Germline V gene data show CDR1 as DFQATT and CDR2 as SNEGSKA (reference sequence). Trimming left V 5 bases short and J 5 bases short, with 9 bases between. This CDR3 comprises 11 residues. This CDR3 reads CSAALGTEAFF. The CDR3, as DNA: TGCAGTGCTGCCCTCGGGACTGAAGCTTTCTTT.

The rearrangement uses TRBV9 and TRBJ1-6; perhaps TRBD1 as D (5 bases). The CDR3 runs 13 residues. The germline V gene has CDR1 SGDLS and CDR2 YYNGEE. V was cut by 4 bases and J by 9 bases, with 11 bases left in between. CDR3 DNA sequence: TGTGCCAGCAGCCCTATGGGGGGTTCACCCCTCCACTTT. It codes for CASSPMGGSPLHF. The full variable domain, with the rest looked up from reference TRBV9 and TRBJ1-6, is DSGVTQTPKHLITATGQRVTLRCSPRSGDLSVYWYQQSLDQGLQFLIQYYNGEERAKGNILERFSAQQFPDLHSELNLSSLELGDSALYFCASSPMGGSPLHFGNGTRLTVT.

The chain combines TRBV9 with TRBJ2-2, with 11 bases fitting TRBD2. Germline CDR1 SGDLS, CDR2 YYNGEE. The CDR3 has 17 residues. J lost 4 bases, V lost 4 bases, and 9 bases had no gene match. Written as DNA, the CDR3 is TGTGCCAGCAGCACCCAGTCTAGCGGGAGGAGCACCGGGGAGCTGTTTTTT. It codes for CASSTQSSGRSTGELFF.

The chain carries TRBV27 and TRBJ2-1; 9 bases agree with TRBD2. The germline gives CDR1 MNHEY, CDR2 SMNVEV (reference sequence). After removal of 0 bases from V and 6 bases from J, the junction contained 3 bases not matched to a gene. The CDR3 loop spans 15 amino acids. CDR3 protein: CASSLSTSGSNEQFF. DNA of the CDR3: TGTGCCAGCAGTTTATCGACTAGCGGTTCCAATGAGCAGTTCTTC.